Listed below are T cell receptor beta chains from one sample, sequenced in a study of cytomegalovirus exposure and HLA in healthy donors. Assay used: immunoSEQ multiplex PCR; TCRdb lists only in-frame clones, some missing. This sample has approximately 120,000 clones; 81% occur once, and the top ten carry 3% to 4%. The sample was PBMCs. The receptors shown here come from a man aged 18 to 30 in good health and CMV-seropositive. CDR3s include the opening cysteine and the closing phenylalanine or tryptophan. A D gene is named only where the DNA matches it firmly.

d_call j_call cdr3_length v_call cdr3_nt cdr3_aa
TRBD2 TRBJ2-5 19 TRBV7-9 TGTGCCAGCAGCTTAGGAACTAGCGGGGCCGATCTAAGAGGAGAGACCCAGTACTTC CASSLGTSGADLRGETQYF
. TRBJ2-3 16 TRBV27 TGTGCCAGCAGTTCACCCGCACAGGGAGGGGCAGATACGCAGTATTTT CASSSPAQGGADTQYF
TRBD2 TRBJ2-5 16 TRBV27 TGTGCCAGCAGTTTTACGGGTAGACTAGCGGGAGGCCCTCTGTACTTC CASSFTGRLAGGPLYF
TRBD1 TRBJ1-2 15 TRBV6-5 TGTGCCAGCAGTTACTCAGGGGGCGCAGGGGATGGCTACACCTTC CASSYSGGAGDGYTF
. TRBJ2-7 13 TRBV7-8 TGTGCCACTTCCAACCCCGGGGATGGAGAGCAGTACTTC CATSNPGDGEQYF
TRBD2 TRBJ2-1 16 TRBV7-2 TGTGCCAGCAGCTTAAGGTGGGCGGGAGGGTCTAATGAGCAGTTCTTC CASSLRWAGGSNEQFF
. TRBJ2-7 13 TRBV7-2 TGTGCCAGCAGTCAATCCAAGAGCTACGAGCAGTACTTC CASSQSKSYEQYF
. TRBJ2-7 11 TRBV20-1 TGCAGTGCAACCACCGCCTACGAGCAGTACTTC CSATTAYEQYF
. TRBJ2-7 13 TRBV5-6 TGTGCCAGCAGCTTGGATGAGGGATTTGGGCAGTACTTC CASSLDEGFGQYF
. TRBJ2-2 15 TRBV10-3 TGTGCCATCAGCGCCCGACAGGGAGGCACCGGGGAGCTGTTTTTT CAISARQGGTGELFF